These T cell receptor beta chains were read from a single sample in a study of cytomegalovirus exposure and HLA in healthy donors. TCRdb keeps only in-frame clones here, not all; method: immunoSEQ multiplex PCR. The sample gives 160,000 or so clones, about 80% of which show up once; 3.7% is in the top ten. Input material: PBMCs. All receptors derive from a man aged 25-45 years in good health and CMV-seropositive. Both conserved end residues are part of each CDR3. The D gene is left open where the match is weak. A row's size may be missing; if present it is once, few, many or a size class.

- - 14 TRBJ2-5 TRBV9 TGTGCCAGCAGCGCCACCGACAGCCAGGAGACCCAGTACTTC CASSATDSQETQYF
TRBD2 - 14 TRBJ2-5 TRBV5-4 TGTGCCAGCAGCTTGGACGCGGGAGGAGAGACCCAGTACTTC CASSLDAGGETQYF
- - 16 TRBJ1-5 TRBV27 TGTGCCAGCAGTACTGTTGGGGGGATTAGCAATCAGCCCCAGCATTTT CASSTVGGISNQPQHF
- - 13 TRBJ2-3 TRBV7-9 TGTGCCAGCAGCTCTGGGGGGAGGGATACGCAGTATTTT CASSSGGRDTQYF
- - 17 TRBJ1-1 TRBV28 TGTGCCAGCAGTTTACCCGGGTCCGGGACAATAGGGACTGAAGCTTTCTTT CASSLPGSGTIGTEAFF
TRBD2 - 16 TRBJ2-2 TRBV28 TGTGCCAGCAGTCCTAGCGGGGGGGCTGGCACCGGGGAGCTGTTTTTT CASSPSGGAGTGELFF
TRBD1 few 14 TRBJ1-6 TRBV5-1 TGCGCCAGTTCCAGGGGGGATGATAATTCACCCCTCCACTTT CASSRGDDNSPLHF
- - 11 TRBJ2-7 TRBV27 TGTGCCAGCAGTTTCGGGTACGAGCAGTACTTC CASSFGYEQYF
- - 12 TRBJ1-1 TRBV2 TGTGCCAGCAGTGCGAGTAGAACTGAAGCTTTCTTT CASSASRTEAFF
TRBD2 - 15 TRBJ2-3 TRBV13 TGTGCCAGCAGCCGCGCGGGGGGGCATTGGTTCACGCAGTATTTT CASSRAGGHWFTQYF
- - 14 TRBJ2-2 TRBV6-1 TGTGCCAGCAGTCAACAGGGAAACACCGGGGAGCTGTTTTTT CASSQQGNTGELFF
- - 14 TRBJ1-5 TRBV6-1 TGTGCCAGCAGTGAAGCACGGGGGAATCAGCCCCAGCATTTT CASSEARGNQPQHF
TRBD2 - 16 TRBJ2-2 TRBV7-9 TGTGCCAGCAGCTTACTAGCGGGGGATAACACCGGGGAGCTGTTTTTT CASSLLAGDNTGELFF
- - 15 TRBJ1-2 TRBV9 TGTGCCAGCAGCCCAGGGATGCGGGGGGACTATGGCTACACCTTC CASSPGMRGDYGYTF
TRBD2 - 15 TRBJ2-3 TRBV30 TGTGCCTGGACCGAGGCCCGGGGGGGCACAGATACGCAGTATTTT CAWTEARGGTDTQYF
TRBD1 - 16 TRBJ2-7 TRBV5-6 TGTGCCAGCAGCCGTACGACTCTGGACAGGTCCTACGAGCAGTACTTC CASSRTTLDRSYEQYF
TRBD1 - 14 TRBJ2-5 TRBV9 TGTGCCAGCAGCGTACAGGGGGCCCAAGAGACCCAGTACTTC CASSVQGAQETQYF
- - 15 TRBJ2-6 TRBV7-2 TGTGCCAGCAGCAGAAAGGGGCCTGGGGCCAACGTCCTGACTTTC CASSRKGPGANVLTF
TRBD2 few 16 TRBJ2-1 TRBV28 TGTGCCAGCAGCTCCCCTCCGGGAGGGCGACACAATGAGCAGTTCTTC CASSSPPGGRHNEQFF
- once 15 TRBJ1-5 TRBV30 TGTGCCTGGAGGGGGGGGGCAGGCCCGGGGCAGCCCCAGCATTTT CAWRGGAGPGQPQHF
- - 11 TRBJ1-1 TRBV10-3 TGTGCCACTCAGGGGAACACTGAAGCTTTCTTT CATQGNTEAFF
TRBD1 - 15 TRBJ1-2 TRBV6-5 TGTGCCAGCAGAAAACCCGGACAGGGAGGCGATGGCTACACCTTC CASRKPGQGGDGYTF
- once 13 TRBJ2-5 TRBV27 TGTGCCAGCAGTTTGGGCAGGGAAGAGACCCAGTACTTC CASSLGREETQYF
- - 13 TRBJ2-7 TRBV2 TGTGCCAGCAGTGTTAACAGGGTCTACGAGCAGTACTTC CASSVNRVYEQYF
- - 14 TRBJ1-5 TRBV6-6 TGTGCCAGCAGCCTAATGGGTAGGGGTCAGCCCCAGCATTTT CASSLMGRGQPQHF
TRBD1 - 15 TRBJ1-2 TRBV7-2 TGTGCCAGCAGCTTAACGGGACAGGGAGGCTATGGCTACACCTTC CASSLTGQGGYGYTF
TRBD1 - 18 TRBJ2-5 TRBV7-6 TGTGCCAGCAGCTTAGGCACACACAAAACAGGGGCCCGTGAGACCCAGTACTTC CASSLGTHKTGARETQYF
- - 14 TRBJ2-1 TRBV5-4 TGTGCCAGCAGCCCCCGCCTCGGGGTTTATGAGCAGTTCTTC CASSPRLGVYEQFF
- - 13 TRBJ1-1 TRBV10-3 TGTGCCATCAGTCAGGGGAGAAACACTGAAGCTTTCTTT CAISQGRNTEAFF
TRBD2 - 18 TRBJ2-3 TRBV14 TGTGCCAGCAGCCATGGCCTAGCGGGGCGCACTAGCACAGATACGCAGTATTTT CASSHGLAGRTSTDTQYF
- - 13 TRBJ2-7 TRBV10-3 TGTGCCATCAGTGAGCGCAGGGGTTACGAGCAGTACTTC CAISERRGYEQYF
TRBD2 - 15 TRBJ2-7 TRBV15 TGTGCCACCAGCAGAGCCCCAGCGGGGGACTACGAGCAGTACTTC CATSRAPAGDYEQYF
TRBD1 - 14 TRBJ1-1 TRBV5-1 TGCGCCAGCAGCGTACAGGGGTTGAACACTGAAGCTTTCTTT CASSVQGLNTEAFF
- once 13 TRBJ2-1 TRBV4-2 TGTGCCAGCAGCCAAGGCGGCTACAATGAGCAGTTCTTC CASSQGGYNEQFF
- - 13 TRBJ2-3 TRBV29-1 TGCAGCGTTGACCCCGGGGGCACAGATACGCAGTATTTT CSVDPGGTDTQYF
- - 11 TRBJ2-7 TRBV6-1 TGTGCCAGCAGTGACACCTACGAGCAGTACTTC CASSDTYEQYF
TRBD1 - 16 TRBJ1-6 TRBV7-2 TGTGCCAGCAGCGTGGGACAGGGCGGTTTGAATTCACCCCTCCACTTT CASSVGQGGLNSPLHF
TRBD2 - 18 TRBJ2-7 TRBV7-2 TGTGCCAGCAGCTTAGTCCTGACTAGCGGGGGAGTTTCCTACGAGCAGTACTTC CASSLVLTSGGVSYEQYF
TRBD1 - 14 TRBJ2-7 TRBV6-5 TGTGCCAGCAGTCACGGACAGGGGGCGGGCGAGCAGTACTTC CASSHGQGAGEQYF
TRBD1 - 12 TRBJ2-7 TRBV29-1 TGCAGCGTGCGCCGGGACAGCTTCCAGCAGTACTTC CSVRRDSFQQYF
TRBD1 - 16 TRBJ1-6 TRBV13 TGTGCCAGCAGCTTAGGACAGGGGTTCTATAATTCACCCCTCCACTTT CASSLGQGFYNSPLHF
- - 15 TRBJ1-3 TRBV6-5 TGTGCCACAGCTTTCAGGACAGTCTTCGGAAACACCATATATTTT CATAFRTVFGNTIYF
TRBD1 few 15 TRBJ2-7 TRBV7-3 TGTGCCAGCAGCTTGGGGACAGGGGGAAAGTACGAGCAGTACTTC CASSLGTGGKYEQYF
TRBD1 - 14 TRBJ2-2 TRBV6-1 TGTGCCAGCGGCGGACAGGTTTTGACCGGGGAGCTGTTTTTT CASGGQVLTGELFF
- few 15 TRBJ2-1 TRBV30 TGTGCCTGGAGTGTGGGGCGAAGCTCCTACAATGAGCAGTTCTTC CAWSVGRSSYNEQFF
- - 12 TRBJ2-1 TRBV6-1 TGTGCCGCAGCAGCGCTGAACAATGAGCAGTTCTTC CAAAALNNEQFF
- - 15 TRBJ2-5 TRBV5-1 TGCGCCAGCAGCTTGATTCCGGGGGACCAAGAGACCCAGTACTTC CASSLIPGDQETQYF
- - 14 TRBJ1-6 TRBV5-6 TGTGCCAGCAGCCCAGGGTTCTATAATTCACCCCTCCACTTT CASSPGFYNSPLHF
TRBD2 few 15 TRBJ2-1 TRBV7-3 TGTGCCAGCAGACTAGCGGGGGGGACATACAATGAGCAGTTCTTC CASRLAGGTYNEQFF
- few 13 TRBJ2-7 TRBV5-1 TGCGCCAGCAGCTCCGGGGACTCCTACGAGCAGTACTTC CASSSGDSYEQYF
TRBD2 - 15 TRBJ2-3 TRBV7-2 TGTGCCAGCAGCTCCGCGGGGGGTGGGACAGATACGCAGTATTTT CASSSAGGGTDTQYF
- few 16 TRBJ2-7 TRBV4-1 TGCGCCAGCAGCACCTTGGGGGGGCGCCTCCCCCACGAGCAGTACTTC CASSTLGGRLPHEQYF
- - 17 TRBJ2-1 TRBV27 TGTGCCAGCAGTTTACGAGGACAGTCCAACTCCTACAATGAGCAGTTCTTC CASSLRGQSNSYNEQFF
- - 16 TRBJ2-2 TRBV5-1 TGCGCCAGCAGCTTCCAGGGTCGTGATTCGGCCGGGGAGCTGTTTTTT CASSFQGRDSAGELFF